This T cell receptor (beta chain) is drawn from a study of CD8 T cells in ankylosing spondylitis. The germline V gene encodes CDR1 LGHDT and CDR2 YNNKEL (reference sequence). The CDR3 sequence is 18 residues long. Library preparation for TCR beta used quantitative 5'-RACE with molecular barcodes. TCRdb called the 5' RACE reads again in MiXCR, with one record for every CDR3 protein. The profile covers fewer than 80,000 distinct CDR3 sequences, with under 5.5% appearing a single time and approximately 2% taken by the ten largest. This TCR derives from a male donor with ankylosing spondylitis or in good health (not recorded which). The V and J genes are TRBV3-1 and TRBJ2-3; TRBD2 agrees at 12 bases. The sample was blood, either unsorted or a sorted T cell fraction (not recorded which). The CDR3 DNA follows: TGTACCTTCAGTCTATCCTGGACTAGCGGGGATCTTGTAGATACGCAGTATTTT. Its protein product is CTFSLSWTSGDLVDTQYF.